The next 9 T cell receptor beta chains were all read from a single sample in a study of blood T cell repertoires in COVID-19 (dated by TCRdb to the early 2020s). The protocol used for the library was the immunoSEQ multiplex PCR assay. TCRdb took over this immuneACCESS table, retaining in-frame rearrangements with V and J assigned. Such tables are incomplete; in checked studies, under half of the missing clones stem from an unresolved V gene, and the remainder is unexplained. For this sample there are about 260,000 clones; roughly 80% appear just once. Of the sample, under 5.5% is held by the ten largest clones. The sample comprised peripheral blood. The receptors originated from a man aged 55 to 70 with acute or convalescent COVID-19.

The V call is TRBV7-8, the J call TRBJ1-5; TRBD1 is a possible D gene (5 bases). In germline, CDR1 is SGHVS, CDR2 FQNEAQ. The length of the CDR3 is 16 residues. V was cut by 1 base and J by 0 bases, with 10 bases left in between. The CDR3 is CASSLGQRHSNQPQHF. In DNA form, the CDR3 reads TGTGCCAGCAGCTTAGGACAGCGTCATAGCAATCAGCCCCAGCATTTT.

This chain uses TRBV4-2 with TRBJ2-3; D is unresolved. In germline, CDR1 is LGHNA, CDR2 YNFKEQ. The V end was cut by 1 base, the J end by 3 bases, with 11 bases between. The CDR3 loop spans 15 amino acids. CDR3 protein: CASSQASRWTDTQYF. The DNA of the CDR3 is TGTGCCAGCAGCCAAGCGTCACGGTGGACAGATACGCAGTATTTT.

This clone showed up just a few times. CDR3 nucleotides: TGTGCCAGCAGTCTAGCGGGCCCCTACAATGAGCAGTTCTTC. Residues: CASSLAGPYNEQFF. This rearrangement joins TRBV7-9 to TRBJ2-1; 8 bases are shared with TRBD2. The CDR3 sequence is 14 residues long. J gave up 2 bases and V 6 bases, and 3 bases lay outside the gene matches. Germline values: CDR1 SEHNR, CDR2 FQNEAQ (reference sequence).

The chain couples TRBV7-9 to TRBJ2-1, with TRBD2 as a possible D gene (5 bases). The germline CDR1 and CDR2 sequences are SEHNR and FQNEAQ (reference sequence). Trimming took 1 base from V and 4 from J, leaving 14 bases between them. The CDR3 runs to 16 residues. In nucleotides, the CDR3 is TGTGCCAGCAGCTTAGGGACTTCGGTTTTTTACAATGAGCAGTTCTTC. It codes for CASSLGTSVFYNEQFF.

The rearrangement joins TRBV12-3 or TRBV12-4 to TRBJ2-5; D ambiguous. The CDR3 spans 12 residues. The V and J ends lost 4 bases and 4 bases respectively, with 7 bases between them. CDR3 DNA: TGTGCCAGCAGTTCCCCTCCAGAGACCCAGTACTTC. This codes for CASSSPPETQYF.

Details on this clone: Other DNA sequences of this sample code for an identical CDR3. The J gene is TRBJ2-1, the V gene TRBV7-2, with 7 nucleotides matching TRBD2. From germline, CDR1 is SGHTA and CDR2 FQGNSA. The ends lost 1 base at V and 7 bases at J; junction bases unmatched: 4. The CDR3 loop spans 14 amino acids. The CDR3, as DNA: TGTGCCAGCAGCTTAGTGGGAGGGCGGAATGAGCAGTTCTTC. Its translation is CASSLVGGRNEQFF.

V usage is TRBV15 and J usage is TRBJ2-7; D is uncertain. Germline V gene sequence: CDR1 LNHNV, CDR2 YYDKDF (reference sequence). With 1 base removed from V and 0 bases from J, the gap between germline ends came to 10 bases. The CDR3 contains 15 residues. CDR3 in amino acids: CATSRVAQFSYEQYF. The CDR3 nucleotides read TGTGCCACCAGCAGAGTGGCCCAGTTCTCCTACGAGCAGTACTTC.

The rearrangement links TRBV7-9 to TRBJ2-2; 7 nucleotides line up with TRBD1. Germline-derived CDR1 and CDR2 are SEHNR and FQNEAQ (reference sequence). V shed 4 bases and J 7 bases; nucleotides not matched to a gene: 6. CDR3 size: 14 residues. The CDR3 sequence: CASSSERGLGELFF. The CDR3 DNA reads TGTGCCAGCAGCTCTGAGAGGGGGCTCGGGGAGCTGTTTTTT.

The CDR3 DNA follows: TGCGCCAGCAGCTCCCAGGTAGCGGGGGGATACACAGATACGCAGTATTTT. Its translation: CASSSQVAGGYTDTQYF. This chain uses TRBV5-1 with TRBJ2-3; TRBD2 matches 10 bases. The CDR3 is made up of 17 amino acids. V shed 3 bases, J shed 2 bases, and the junction held 9 bases outside the gene matches. The V gene's germline CDR1 is SGHRS and CDR2 YFSETQ. Supplemented by reference TRBV5-1 and TRBJ2-3, the full variable domain reads KAGVTQTPRYLIKTRGQQVTLSCSPISGHRSVSWYQQTPGQGLQFLFEYFSETQRNKGNFPGRFSGRQFSNSRSEMNVSTLELGDSALYLCASSSQVAGGYTDTQYFGPGTRLTVL.